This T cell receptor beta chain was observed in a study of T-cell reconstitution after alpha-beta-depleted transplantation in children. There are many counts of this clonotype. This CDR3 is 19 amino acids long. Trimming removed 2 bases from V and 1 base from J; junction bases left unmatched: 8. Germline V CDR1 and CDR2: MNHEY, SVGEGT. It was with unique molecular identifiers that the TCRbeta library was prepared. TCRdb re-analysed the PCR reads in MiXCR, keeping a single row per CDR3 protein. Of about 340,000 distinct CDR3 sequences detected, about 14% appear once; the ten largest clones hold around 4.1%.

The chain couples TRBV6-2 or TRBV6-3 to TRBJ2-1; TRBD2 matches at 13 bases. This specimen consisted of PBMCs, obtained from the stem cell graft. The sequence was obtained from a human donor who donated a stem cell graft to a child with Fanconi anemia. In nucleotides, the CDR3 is TGTGCCAGCAGTTACCCGACTAGCGGGGGGACAATTTCCTACAATGAGCAGTTCTTC. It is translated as CASSYPTSGGTISYNEQFF.